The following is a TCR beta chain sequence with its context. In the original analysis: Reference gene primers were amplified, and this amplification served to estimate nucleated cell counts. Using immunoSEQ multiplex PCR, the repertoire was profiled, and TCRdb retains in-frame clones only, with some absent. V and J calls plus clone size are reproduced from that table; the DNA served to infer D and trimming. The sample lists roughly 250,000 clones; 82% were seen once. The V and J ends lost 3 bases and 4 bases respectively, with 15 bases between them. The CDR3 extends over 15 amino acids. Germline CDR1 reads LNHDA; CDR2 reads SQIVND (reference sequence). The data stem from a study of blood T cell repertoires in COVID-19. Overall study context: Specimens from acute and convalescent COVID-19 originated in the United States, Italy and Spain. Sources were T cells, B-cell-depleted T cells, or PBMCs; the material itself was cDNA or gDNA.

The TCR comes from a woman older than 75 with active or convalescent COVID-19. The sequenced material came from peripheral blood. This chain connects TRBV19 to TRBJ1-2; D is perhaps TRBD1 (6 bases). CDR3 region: CASSISTGTFYGYTF. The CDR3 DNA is TGTGCCAGTAGTATCTCGACAGGAACCTTCTATGGCTACACCTTC.